The 12 T cell receptor beta chains presented below share a single source sample, sequenced in a study of T cell changes during pregnancy in multiple sclerosis. Clones were sequenced by immunoSEQ multiplex PCR, and TCRdb holds only the in-frame ones, with some missing. The data show approximately 74,000 clones, about nine tenths seen once. The sample was peripheral blood, taken before pregnancy. The receptor source for this set is a female donor with multiple sclerosis, enrolled in a pregnancy study.

The chain has TRBV5-1 and TRBJ1-1, with 11 bases aligning to TRBD1. With 3 bases clipped from V and 5 bases from J, the junction kept 3 bases outside the gene matches. The CDR3 is made up of 14 amino acids. In germline, CDR1 is SGHRS, CDR2 YFSETQ. The CDR3, as DNA: TGCGCCAGCAGCTCAGGGACAGGGGGTACTGAAGCTTTCTTT. Amino acid sequence: CASSSGTGGTEAFF.

This sequence joins TRBV6-5 and TRBJ1-1; D remains unclear. From germline, CDR1 is MNHEY and CDR2 SVGAGI. The germline V and J ends were trimmed by 2 bases and 8 bases, with 12 bases remaining between them. This CDR3 has 13 amino acids. The CDR3 nucleotides read TGTGCCAGCAGTTACCGGAGGTGGCTGGAAGCTTTCTTT. Its protein product is CASSYRRWLEAFF.

The CDR3 DNA sequence: TGTGCTAGTGGTTCCTCCGGGGTGGGGAACACTGAAGCTTTCTTT. Translating gives CASGSSGVGNTEAFF. The J gene is TRBJ1-1, the V gene TRBV12-5; no clear D gene. CDR3 length: 15 amino acids. Trimming removed 4 bases from V and 1 base from J, with 13 bases in between. The V gene's germline CDR1 is LGHNT and CDR2 FRNRAP.

There are a few counts of this clone. The genes are TRBV30 and TRBJ1-2; 8 bases are a match to TRBD1. The CDR3 consists of 11 residues. In germline, CDR1 is GTSNPN, CDR2 SVGIG (reference sequence). The V gene end was trimmed by 8 bases and the J gene end by 4 bases; junction bases not matched to a gene: 3. The CDR3 is CARDRFYGYTF. Written as DNA, the CDR3 is TGTGCCCGGGACAGGTTCTATGGCTACACCTTC.

The chain has TRBV19 and TRBJ2-7; D is undetermined. There are 14 residues in the CDR3. CDR1 and CDR2 (germline): LNHDA, SQIVND (reference sequence). Deletions cut 4 bases from V and 1 base from J, with 11 bases between. The CDR3 reads CASSTAGESYEQYF. The CDR3 coding sequence is TGTGCCAGTAGTACCGCCGGAGAATCCTACGAGCAGTACTTC.

This clone turned up a few times. The CDR3 nucleotides read TGTGCCAGCGCCCGGGACTCTGGAAACACCATATATTTT. It is translated as CASARDSGNTIYF. The chain recombines TRBV2 with TRBJ1-3; D is undetermined. In germline, CDR1 is SNHLY, CDR2 FYNNEI. V shed 8 bases and J shed 0 bases, with 8 bases lying between them. The CDR3 is 13 amino acids.

This clone was counted between two and nine times. The chain has TRBV19 and TRBJ2-7, with 8 positions matching TRBD1. V trimming: 6 bases; J trimming: 2 bases; junction bases outside the gene matches: 9. The CDR3 is 15 amino acids. Germline V lookup: CDR1 LNHDA, CDR2 SQIVND (reference sequence). The CDR3 loop reads CASSLSGQGAYEQYF. The CDR3 DNA follows: TGTGCCAGTAGCCTATCCGGACAGGGCGCCTACGAGCAGTACTTC.

This clone appeared once. V usage is TRBV6-5 and J usage is TRBJ2-7; maybe TRBD2 (6 bases). Germline CDR1 MNHEY, CDR2 SVGAGI. Trimming left V 2 bases short and J 2 bases short, with 16 bases between. CDR3 length: 16 amino acids. The CDR3 here is CASSYGSGLSTYEQYF. The CDR3 DNA sequence: TGTGCCAGCAGTTACGGTTCAGGACTATCCACCTACGAGCAGTACTTC.

The chain couples TRBV27 to TRBJ2-2; 7 positions agree with TRBD2. This CDR3 comprises 17 residues. The germline CDR1 and CDR2 sequences are MNHEY and SMNVEV (reference sequence). V was pared by 1 base and J by 0 bases, with 5 bases of the junction left unmatched. The CDR3 DNA is TGTGCCAGCAGTTTATTTACAGCGGGACCGAACACCGGGGAGCTGTTTTTT. Amino acids: CASSLFTAGPNTGELFF.

The rearrangement links TRBV5-1 to TRBJ2-1; TRBD1 is a possible D gene (6 bases). The CDR3 length is 15 residues. Germline assignment: CDR1 SGHRS and CDR2 YFSETQ. The ends were cut back, 4 bases at V and 7 bases at J, with 18 bases in the middle. The CDR3 sequence: CASSPEGVPRNEQFF. CDR3 in DNA: TGCGCCAGCAGCCCTGAGGGGGTGCCAAGGAATGAGCAGTTCTTC. The full variable domain, with the rest looked up from reference TRBV5-1 and TRBJ2-1, is KAGVTQTPRYLIKTRGQQVTLSCSPISGHRSVSWYQQTPGQGLQFLFEYFSETQRNKGNFPGRFSGRQFSNSRSEMNVSTLELGDSALYLCASSPEGVPRNEQFFGPGTRLTVL.

The chain uses TRBV5-8 and TRBJ2-1; no definite D call. The germline V gene encodes CDR1 SGHTS and CDR2 YDEGEE. The CDR3 runs to 15 residues. V lost 0 bases to trimming and J lost 4 bases, with 11 bases between them. CDR3 amino acids: CASSLGAFSYNEQFF. For the CDR3, the DNA is TGTGCCAGCAGCTTGGGGGCTTTCTCTTACAATGAGCAGTTCTTC.

The gene calls are TRBV2 and TRBJ2-3; TRBD1 agrees at 11 bases. The CDR3 loop spans 13 amino acids. After removal of 10 bases from V and 2 bases from J, the junction contained 2 bases not matched to a gene. The germline gives CDR1 SNHLY, CDR2 FYNNEI. CDR3 sequence reads: CATGQGDTDTQYF. The CDR3 coding sequence is TGTGCCACGGGACAGGGGGACACAGATACGCAGTATTTT.